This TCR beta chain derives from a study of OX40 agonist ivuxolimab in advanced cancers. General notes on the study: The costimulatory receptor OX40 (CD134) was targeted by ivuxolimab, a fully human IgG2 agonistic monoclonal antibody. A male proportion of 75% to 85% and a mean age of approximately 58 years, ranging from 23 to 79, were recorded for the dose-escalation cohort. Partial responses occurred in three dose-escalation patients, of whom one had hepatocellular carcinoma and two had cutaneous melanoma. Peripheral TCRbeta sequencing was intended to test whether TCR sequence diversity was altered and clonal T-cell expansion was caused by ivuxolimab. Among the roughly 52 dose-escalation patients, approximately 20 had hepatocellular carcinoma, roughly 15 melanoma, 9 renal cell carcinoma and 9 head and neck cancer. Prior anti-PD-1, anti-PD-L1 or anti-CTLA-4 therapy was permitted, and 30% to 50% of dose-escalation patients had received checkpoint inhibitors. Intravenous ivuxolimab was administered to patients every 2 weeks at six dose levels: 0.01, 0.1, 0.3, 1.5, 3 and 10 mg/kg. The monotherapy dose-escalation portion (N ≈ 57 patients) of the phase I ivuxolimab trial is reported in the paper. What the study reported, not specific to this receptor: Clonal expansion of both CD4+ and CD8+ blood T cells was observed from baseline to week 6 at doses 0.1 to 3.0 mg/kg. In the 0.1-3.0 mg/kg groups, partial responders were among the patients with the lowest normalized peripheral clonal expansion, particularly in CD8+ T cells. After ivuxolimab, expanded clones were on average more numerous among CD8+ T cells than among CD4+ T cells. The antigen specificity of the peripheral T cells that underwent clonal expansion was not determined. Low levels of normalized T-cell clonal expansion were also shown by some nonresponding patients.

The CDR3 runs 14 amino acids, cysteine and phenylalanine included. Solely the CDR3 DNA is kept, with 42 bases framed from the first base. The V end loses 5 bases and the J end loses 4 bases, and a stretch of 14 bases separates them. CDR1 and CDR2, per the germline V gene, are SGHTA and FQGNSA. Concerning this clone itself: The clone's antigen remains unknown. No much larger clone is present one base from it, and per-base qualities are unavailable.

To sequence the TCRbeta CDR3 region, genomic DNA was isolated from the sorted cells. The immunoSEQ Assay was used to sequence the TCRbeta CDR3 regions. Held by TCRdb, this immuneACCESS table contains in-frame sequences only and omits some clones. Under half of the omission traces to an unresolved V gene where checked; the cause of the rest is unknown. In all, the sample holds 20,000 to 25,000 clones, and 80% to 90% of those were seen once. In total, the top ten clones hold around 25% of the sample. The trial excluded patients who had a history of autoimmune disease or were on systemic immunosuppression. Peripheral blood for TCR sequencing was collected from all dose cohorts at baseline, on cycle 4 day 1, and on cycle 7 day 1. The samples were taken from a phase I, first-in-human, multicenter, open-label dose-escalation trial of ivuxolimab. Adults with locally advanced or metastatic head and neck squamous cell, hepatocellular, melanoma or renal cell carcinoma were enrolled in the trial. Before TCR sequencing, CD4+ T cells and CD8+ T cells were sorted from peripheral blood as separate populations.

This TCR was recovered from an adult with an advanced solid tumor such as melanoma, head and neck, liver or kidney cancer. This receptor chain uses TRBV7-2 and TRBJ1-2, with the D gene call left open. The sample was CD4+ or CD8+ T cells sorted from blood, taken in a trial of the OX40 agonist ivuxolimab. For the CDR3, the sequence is CASSTRIRLYGYTF. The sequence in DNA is TGTGCCAGCAGCACAAGGATCCGCCTCTATGGCTACACCTTC.